This T cell receptor beta chain was identified in a study of blood T cell repertoires in COVID-19. TCRdb keeps only in-frame clones here, not all; method: immunoSEQ multiplex PCR. The table lists about 180,000 clones, around 85% of them singletons. The ends lost 4 bases at V and 0 bases at J; junction bases unmatched: 3. The CDR3 loop spans 14 amino acids. Germline V gene data show CDR1 as SGHRS and CDR2 as YFSETQ. Sequenced material: peripheral blood. The rearrangement joins TRBV5-1 to TRBJ1-1, with TRBD1 matching 7 bases. The sequence came from an elderly woman with acute or convalescent COVID-19. The CDR3 coding sequence is TGCGCCAGCAGCGTCAGGGGGGTGAACACTGAAGCTTTCTTT. It encodes CASSVRGVNTEAFF.